This record concerns one T cell receptor (beta chain) sequence. Its antigen is unidentified. A single record per CDR3 protein comes from TCRdb applying MiXCR to the reads. Of fewer than 75,000 distinct CDR3 sequences in the sample, roughly half are singletons; the top ten hold around 2.1%. The sample comes from a study of type 1 regulatory T cells. The overall study: This in vitro CD4 product, T-allo10, is enriched for Tr1 cells and alloantigen-specific.

Germline lookup yields CDR1 MGHRA and CDR2 YSYEKL. The V segment lost 6 bases and the J segment 0 bases; nucleotides outside the gene matches: 0. This CDR3 is built from 13 residues. The source material was cultured non-Tr1 T cells, either the whole culture or a sorted T cell fraction (not recorded which). V and J are TRBV4-1 and TRBJ1-1; 8 bases match TRBD1. This receptor was taken from a human donor in good health. The CDR3 DNA sequence: TGCGCCAGCAGGGACAGGGTGAACACTGAAGCTTTCTTT. Translating gives CASRDRVNTEAFF.